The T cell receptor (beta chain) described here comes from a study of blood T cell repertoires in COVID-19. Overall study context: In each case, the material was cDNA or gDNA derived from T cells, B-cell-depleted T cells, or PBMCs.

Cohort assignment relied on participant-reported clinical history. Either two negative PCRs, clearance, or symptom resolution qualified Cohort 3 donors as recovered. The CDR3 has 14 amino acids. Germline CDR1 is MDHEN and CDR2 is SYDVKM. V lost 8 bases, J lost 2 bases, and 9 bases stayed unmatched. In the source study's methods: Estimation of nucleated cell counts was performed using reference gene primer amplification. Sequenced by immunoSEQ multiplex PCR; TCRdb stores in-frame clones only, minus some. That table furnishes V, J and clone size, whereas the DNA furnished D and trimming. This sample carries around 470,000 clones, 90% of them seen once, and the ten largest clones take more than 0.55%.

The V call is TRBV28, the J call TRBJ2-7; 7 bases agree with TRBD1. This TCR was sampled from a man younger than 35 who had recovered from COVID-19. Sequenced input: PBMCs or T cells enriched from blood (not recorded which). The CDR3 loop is CASALGQQTYEQYF. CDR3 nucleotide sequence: TGTGCCAGCGCCCTGGGACAGCAAACCTACGAGCAGTACTTC.